What follows describes a single TCR beta chain. Its antigen is not identified. This sample is part of a study of cytomegalovirus exposure and HLA in healthy donors. This CDR3 has 14 residues. CDR1 and CDR2 (germline): SNHLY, FYNNEI. Losses at the gene ends were 6 bases for V and 5 bases for J; bases not matched to a gene: 5. Study-wide findings and caveats: Solely CMV serostatus was available to characterize immune exposure.

Both 60 Vbeta primers and 13 Jbeta primers went into the PCR. Generated by immunoSEQ multiplex PCR, the TCRdb table keeps only in-frame clones and is missing some. The profile covers about 200,000 clones, with over 80% appearing a single time and 0.71% taken by the ten largest. This TCR derives from a boy between 2 and 10 years old in good health and CMV-seronegative. The rearrangement links TRBV2 to TRBJ2-5, with 11 bases fitting TRBD2. The sequenced sample consisted of PBMCs. The CDR3, as DNA: TGTGCCAGCAGACTAGCGGGAGTTGGGGAGACCCAGTACTTC. This codes for CASRLAGVGETQYF.